This TCR beta chain is from a study of cytomegalovirus exposure and HLA in healthy donors. This clone was picked up one time. Its antigen is not identified. PCR used 60 Vbeta primers and 13 Jbeta primers. Some clones are missing from TCRdb's copy, which holds only in-frame ones; the method was immunoSEQ multiplex PCR. The table includes over 150,000 clones, 70% to 85% detected once. Whole-study findings and limits: Researchers catalogued about 160 TCR beta chains as cytomegalovirus-associated. There was a cluster of highly shared sequence variants that was likely a sequencing artifact. Only CMV serostatus was available as immune exposure information. Trimming of TCR beta V- and J-genes showed a link, identified in a later analysis, to a missense DCLRE1C variant.

CDR1 is MNHNS and CDR2 is SASEGT in the germline V gene. Trimming pared 6 bases from V and 3 bases from J, leaving 12 bases between. The CDR3 is 13 residues long. The specimen sequenced was PBMCs. This chain links TRBV6-1 with TRBJ2-7; the D gene is possibly TRBD1 (5 bases). The receptor comes from a woman in her 30s in good health and CMV-seropositive. This chain's CDR3 is CASRLGVLYEQYF. The CDR3 DNA reads TGTGCCAGCAGATTAGGGGTGCTCTACGAGCAGTACTTC.